This T cell receptor (beta chain) was recovered during a study of CD8 T cells in Susac syndrome. Random hexamers primed reverse transcription of 0.5 to 1 ug RNA. TCRdb reprocessed the immunoSEQ multiplex PCR reads with MiXCR, giving one entry per CDR3 protein. This repertoire shows some 120,000 distinct CDR3 sequences, 90% to 95% found once; its top ten account for around 0.12%. Sequenced: CD4+ T cells from PBMCs. The sequence was collected from a human donor in good health.

The CDR3 DNA is TGTGCCAGCAGCTTGGGTAACGGGAGGACCAACACCGGGGAGCTGTTTTTT. This translates into CASSLGNGRTNTGELFF. The gene calls are TRBV5-4 and TRBJ2-2, with TRBD2 identical over 7 bases. The length of the CDR3 is 17 residues. V dropped 0 bases and J dropped 2; count of bases not matched to a gene: 7. The germline gives CDR1 SGHNT, CDR2 YYREEE (reference sequence).